A single sample gave rise to the 18 T cell receptor beta chains below, sequenced in a study of blood T cell repertoires in COVID-19. Profiled with immunoSEQ multiplex PCR; TCRdb holds only in-frame clones, not every one. In the table there are about 160,000 clones, about 80% of which are singletons. Sequenced sample: peripheral blood. The receptors stem from a woman of 80 years or more with acute or convalescent COVID-19.

The rearrangement links TRBV14 to TRBJ1-2, with 9 bases identical to TRBD1. Germline CDR1 is SGHDN and CDR2 is FVKESK. The J segment lost 2 bases and the V segment lost 0 bases, leaving 4 bases of the junction unmatched. There are 16 residues in the CDR3. The CDR3 DNA follows: TGTGCCAGCAGCCAAGATTACAGGGGGCTAAACTATGGCTACACCTTC. Its translation: CASSQDYRGLNYGYTF.

The chain uses TRBV2 and TRBJ2-1, with 10 bases lining up with TRBD2. Germline CDR1 reads SNHLY; CDR2 reads FYNNEI. V gave up 6 bases and J gave up 3 bases; unmatched junction bases: 5. This CDR3 is 15 amino acids long. The CDR3 here is CASSERTSGYNEQFF. In nucleotides, the CDR3 is TGTGCCAGCAGCGAGAGGACTAGCGGCTACAATGAGCAGTTCTTC.

The chain uses TRBV19 and TRBJ1-4, with D possibly being TRBD1 (5 bases). Trimming removed 1 base at V and 7 bases at J, with 13 bases between. Germline V gene lookup returns CDR1 LNHDA and CDR2 SQIVND (reference sequence). There are 15 residues in the CDR3. In DNA form, the CDR3 reads TGTGCCAGTAGTATAGCCCTCGGGACTTCTGAAAAACTGTTTTTT. This translates into CASSIALGTSEKLFF.

The chain has TRBV19 and TRBJ2-7; 8 bases match TRBD2. Per the germline V gene, CDR1 is LNHDA and CDR2 is SQIVND (reference sequence). The CDR3 runs 15 residues. V was pared by 6 bases and J by 2 bases, with 9 bases of the junction left unmatched. CDR3 sequence (DNA): TGTGCCAGTAGCGACTCGGGACTAGAGCCCTACGAGCAGTACTTC. As protein: CASSDSGLEPYEQYF.

The chain recombines TRBV30 with TRBJ1-4, with 7 nucleotides matching TRBD1. CDR1 is GTSNPN, CDR2 SVGIG, per germline (reference sequence). Trimming cost V 3 bases and J 10 bases; bases outside gene matches: 17. The CDR3 is made up of 16 amino acids. The CDR3, as DNA: TGTGCCTGGAGCGCCTCCCGAACGGGACAGCGAGGAAAACTGTTTTTT. This codes for CAWSASRTGQRGKLFF.

This clone has only one observation. The chain recombines TRBV7-9 with TRBJ2-5; a weak D match, TRBD2 (6 bases). The CDR3 has 15 residues. With 0 bases removed from V and 3 bases from J, the gap between germline ends came to 11 bases. The germline V gene encodes CDR1 SEHNR and CDR2 FQNEAQ (reference sequence). The CDR3 coding sequence is TGTGCCAGCAGCTTAGCGGAGACTAGGGAAGAGACCCAGTACTTC. Encoded protein: CASSLAETREETQYF.

This clone appeared a few times. This CDR3 reads CASSLWAGRTDTQYF. The DNA of the CDR3 is TGTGCCAGCAGCTTGTGGGCGGGACGCACAGATACGCAGTATTTT. The chain carries TRBV5-5 and TRBJ2-3; possibly TRBD2 for D (6 bases). The CDR3 spans 15 residues. Germline V gene data show CDR1 as SGHKS and CDR2 as YYEKEE (reference sequence). Trimming took off 1 base at V and 1 base at J, with 10 bases between the two ends.

Only a few counts were recorded for this clone. The genes are TRBV18 and TRBJ1-5; perhaps TRBD1 as D (5 bases). The CDR3 totals 14 residues. With 3 bases removed from V and 1 base from J, the gap between germline ends came to 7 bases. In germline, CDR1 is KGHSH, CDR2 LQKENI. The CDR3 protein is CASSPGGSNQPQHF. DNA for the CDR3: TGTGCCAGCTCACCCGGGGGGAGCAATCAGCCCCAGCATTTT.

This clone was observed a few times. The chain couples TRBV3-1 (or the pseudogene TRBV3-2) to TRBJ2-5; TRBD2 matches at 11 bases. The germline CDR1 and CDR2 sequences are LGHDT and YNNKEL (reference sequence). This CDR3 has 14 amino acids. V was clipped by 1 base and J by 10 bases; unmatched bases: 5. CDR3 nucleotides: TGTGCCAGCAGCCAAGGACTAGCGGGAAAAGACCAGTACTTC. Its protein product is CASSQGLAGKDQYF.

This clone was seen more than once but under ten times. V is TRBV19 and J is TRBJ2-4, with a tentative D call TRBD1 (6 bases). CDR1 LNHDA and CDR2 SQIVND come from the germline V gene (reference sequence). CDR3 length equals 14 residues. Trimming pared 4 bases from V and 7 bases from J, leaving 14 bases between. The CDR3 loop reads CASSTSTQGNIQYF. The CDR3 DNA is TGTGCCAGTAGTACCTCGACCCAGGGGAACATTCAGTACTTC. The entire variable domain, with the rest obtained from reference TRBV19 and TRBJ2-4, is as follows: DGGITQSPKYLFRKEGQNVTLSCEQNLNHDAMYWYRQDPGQGLRLIYYSQIVNDFQKGDIAEGYSVSREKKESFPLTVTSAQKNPTAFYLCASSTSTQGNIQYFGAGTRLSVL.

This sequence joins TRBV6-5 and TRBJ2-3; D is undetermined. Trimming pared 5 bases from V and 9 bases from J, leaving 12 bases between. This CDR3 is 12 amino acids long. Germline V gene sequence: CDR1 MNHEY, CDR2 SVGAGI. For the CDR3, the DNA is TGTGCCAGCAGTCCCCCGGGTGGGACGCAGTATTTT. Translating it yields CASSPPGGTQYF.

The rearrangement joins TRBV3-1 (or the pseudogene TRBV3-2) to TRBJ2-1, with D hard to call. V lost 0 bases to trimming and J lost 3 bases, with 15 bases between them. Germline CDR1 LGHDT, CDR2 YNNKEL (reference sequence). This CDR3 spans 17 amino acids. The DNA of the CDR3 is TGTGCCAGCAGCCAAGATCGAGCAAAGAAAAACTACAATGAGCAGTTCTTC. Encoded protein: CASSQDRAKKNYNEQFF.

V is TRBV7-9 and J is TRBJ2-1; tentative D call: TRBD2 (6 bases). V was pared by 5 bases and J by 2 bases, with 13 bases between. Germline assignment: CDR1 SEHNR and CDR2 FQNEAQ (reference sequence). CDR3 length: 15 residues. The CDR3 region is CASSRDFHAYNEQFF. The CDR3 nucleotides are TGTGCCAGCAGCCGGGACTTCCACGCCTACAATGAGCAGTTCTTC.

V usage is TRBV30 and J usage is TRBJ1-5; 9 bases are shared with TRBD1. CDR1 GTSNPN and CDR2 SVGIG come from the germline V gene (reference sequence). Trimming at V came to 3 bases and at J to 9 bases, leaving 9 bases not matched to a gene. This CDR3 has 14 residues. The CDR3 sequence is CAWSPDRGQGPQHF. Written as DNA, the CDR3 is TGTGCCTGGAGCCCGGACAGGGGCCAGGGGCCCCAGCATTTT.

This clone was seen just once. J is TRBJ2-3 and V is TRBV12-3 or TRBV12-4, with unresolved D. This CDR3 spans 12 amino acids. V was clipped by 3 bases and J by 4 bases, with 5 bases between them. The chain's CDR3 is CASSLRPDTQYF. Written as DNA, the CDR3 is TGTGCCAGCAGTTTGAGGCCAGATACGCAGTATTTT.

This sequence joins TRBV9 and TRBJ1-6, with D possibly being TRBD1 (6 bases). The length of the CDR3 is 15 residues. The germline V gene has CDR1 SGDLS and CDR2 YYNGEE. V was clipped by 4 bases and J by 6 bases, with 14 bases between them. Here the CDR3 reads CASSFSGDVNSPLHF. CDR3 coding DNA: TGTGCCAGCAGCTTTTCAGGGGACGTTAATTCACCCCTCCACTTT.

This clone appeared a few times. This rearrangement joins TRBV7-2 to TRBJ2-7; tentatively, D is TRBD1 (5 bases). V lost 0 bases, J lost 3 bases, and 9 bases lay in between. The CDR3 consists of 14 residues. The germline V gene encodes CDR1 SGHTA and CDR2 FQGNSA. The chain's CDR3 is CASSLAPGNYEQYF. CDR3 nucleotide sequence: TGTGCCAGCAGCTTAGCCCCAGGGAACTACGAGCAGTACTTC.

The V gene is TRBV4-3, the J gene TRBJ2-5, with D maybe TRBD2 (6 bases). V was cut by 1 base and J by 4 bases, with 16 bases left in between. Germline V gene sequence: CDR1 LGHNA, CDR2 YSLEER. This CDR3 contains 16 residues. In DNA form, the CDR3 reads TGCGCCAGCAGCCAAGTTGAGGGCGGGGTTCCAGAGACCCAGTACTTC. Amino acids: CASSQVEGGVPETQYF.